This TCR beta chain was identified in a study of CD8 T cells in ankylosing spondylitis. Regarding the study as a whole: Characteristic, it appeared, of ankylosing spondylitis blood was a TCR beta motif of eight highly homologous variants.

As regards this clonotype: Its antigen is unidentified.

TCRdb re-analysed the 5' RACE reads in MiXCR, keeping a single row per CDR3 protein. Altogether 650,000 to 800,000 distinct CDR3 sequences are present, about 20% being singletons, with the ten largest covering 15% to 20%. The sample was blood, either unsorted or a sorted T cell fraction (not recorded which). The receptor comes from a male donor with ankylosing spondylitis.

The CDR3 region has the DNA TGTGCCAGCAGGAGGACAGGGGAAAATGAAAAACTGTTTTTT. Translated, it gives CASRRTGENEKLFF. The chain joins TRBV6-4 to TRBJ1-4; 9 nucleotides agree with TRBD1. The V gene's germline CDR1 is MRHNA and CDR2 SNTAGT. The CDR3 loop spans 14 amino acids. V lost 6 bases, J lost 5 bases, and 4 bases stayed unmatched.